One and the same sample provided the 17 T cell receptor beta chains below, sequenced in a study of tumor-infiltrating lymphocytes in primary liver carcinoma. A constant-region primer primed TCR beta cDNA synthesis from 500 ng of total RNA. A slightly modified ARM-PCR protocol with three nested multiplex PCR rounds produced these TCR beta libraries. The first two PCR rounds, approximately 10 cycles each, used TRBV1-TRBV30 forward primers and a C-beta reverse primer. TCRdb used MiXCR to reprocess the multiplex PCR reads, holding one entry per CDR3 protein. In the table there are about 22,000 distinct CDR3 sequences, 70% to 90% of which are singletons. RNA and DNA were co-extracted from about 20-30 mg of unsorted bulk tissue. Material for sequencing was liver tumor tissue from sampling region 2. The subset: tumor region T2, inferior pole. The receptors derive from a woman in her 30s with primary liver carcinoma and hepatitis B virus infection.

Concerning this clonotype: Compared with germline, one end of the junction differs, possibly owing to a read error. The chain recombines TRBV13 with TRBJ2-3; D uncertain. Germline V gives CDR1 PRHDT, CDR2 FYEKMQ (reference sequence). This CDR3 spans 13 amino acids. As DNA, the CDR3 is TGTGCGAGCAGTTCGGGTTTAACAGATACGCAGTATTTT. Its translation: CASSSGLTDTQYF.

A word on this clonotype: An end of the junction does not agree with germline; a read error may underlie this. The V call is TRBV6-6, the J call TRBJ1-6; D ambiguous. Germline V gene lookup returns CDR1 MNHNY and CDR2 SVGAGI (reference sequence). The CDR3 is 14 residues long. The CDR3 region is CASSYIGMDPPFHF. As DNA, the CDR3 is TGTGCCAGCAGTTACATAGGAATGGATCCACCCTTCCACTTT.

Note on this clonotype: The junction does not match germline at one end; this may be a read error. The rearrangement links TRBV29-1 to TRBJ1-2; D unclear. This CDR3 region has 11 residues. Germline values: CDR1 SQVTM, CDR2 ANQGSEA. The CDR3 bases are TGCAGCGTGGAAGATCGGACCAGTTACACCTTC. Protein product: CSVEDRTSYTF.

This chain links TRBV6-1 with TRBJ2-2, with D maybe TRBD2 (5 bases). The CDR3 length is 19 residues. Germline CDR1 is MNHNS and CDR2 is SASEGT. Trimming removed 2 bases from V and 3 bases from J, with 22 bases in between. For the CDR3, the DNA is TGTGCCAGCAGTGAAACCCTTCCCGAGGGCGCCGAGTACACCGGGGAGCTGTTTTTT. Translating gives CASSETLPEGAEYTGELFF.

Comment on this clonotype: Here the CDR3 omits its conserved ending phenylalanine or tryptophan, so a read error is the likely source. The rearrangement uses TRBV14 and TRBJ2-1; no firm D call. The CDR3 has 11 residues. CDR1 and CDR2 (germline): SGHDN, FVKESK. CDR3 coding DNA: TGTGCCAGCCGCCAACGCAATGAGCAGTTCCTC. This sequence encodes CASRQRNEQFL.

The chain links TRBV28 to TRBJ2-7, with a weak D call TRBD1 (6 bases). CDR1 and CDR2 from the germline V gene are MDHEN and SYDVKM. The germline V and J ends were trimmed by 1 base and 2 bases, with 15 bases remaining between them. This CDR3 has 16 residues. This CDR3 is CASSLLTCGQPYEQYF. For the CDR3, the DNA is TGTGCCAGCAGTTTATTGACCTGCGGACAGCCCTACGAGCAGTACTTC. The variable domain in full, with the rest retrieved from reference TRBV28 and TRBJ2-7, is DVKVTQSSRYLVKRTGEKVFLECVQDMDHENMFWYRQDPGLGLRLIYFSYDVKMKEKGDIPEGYSVSREKKERFSLILESASTNQTSMYLCASSLLTCGQPYEQYFGPGTRLTVT.

This CDR3 reads CASSSDRSRTTRSYEQYF. The CDR3, as DNA: TGTGCCAGCAGCTCGGATCGCAGTCGTACTACGAGATCCTACGAGCAGTACTTC. This sequence joins TRBV7-8 and TRBJ2-7; no firm D call. This CDR3 has 18 amino acids. V lost 4 bases and J lost 1, with 23 bases in between. Germline V gene data show CDR1 as SGHVS and CDR2 as FQNEAQ.

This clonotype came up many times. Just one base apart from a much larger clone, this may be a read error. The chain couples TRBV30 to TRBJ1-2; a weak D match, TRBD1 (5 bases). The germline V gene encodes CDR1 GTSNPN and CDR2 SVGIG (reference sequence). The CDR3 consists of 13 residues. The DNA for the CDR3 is TGTGCCTGGAGGCAGGGTTTACAGTATGGCCACACCTTC. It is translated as CAWRQGLQYGHTF.

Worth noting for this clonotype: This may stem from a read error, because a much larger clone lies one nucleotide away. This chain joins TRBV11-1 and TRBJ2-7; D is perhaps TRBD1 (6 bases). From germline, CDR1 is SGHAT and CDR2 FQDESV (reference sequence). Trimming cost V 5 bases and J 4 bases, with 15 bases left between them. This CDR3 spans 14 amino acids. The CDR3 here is CASSVTGSGYEQYF. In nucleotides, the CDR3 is TGTGCCAGCAGCGTTACAGGGAGCGGTTACGAGCAGTACTTC.

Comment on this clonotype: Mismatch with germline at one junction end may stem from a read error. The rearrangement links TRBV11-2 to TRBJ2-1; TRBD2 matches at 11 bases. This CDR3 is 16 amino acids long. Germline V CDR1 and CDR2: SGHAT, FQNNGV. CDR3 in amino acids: CASSISLAGGYIEQFF. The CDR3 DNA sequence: TGTGCCAGCAGCATCTCTCTAGCGGGAGGATACATTGAGCAGTTTTTC. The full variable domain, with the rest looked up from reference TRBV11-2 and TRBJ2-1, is EAGVAQSPRYKIIEKRQSVAFWCNPISGHATLYWYQQILGQGPKLLIQFQNNGVVDDSQLPKDRFSAERLKGVDSTLKIQPAKLEDSAVYLCASSISLAGGYIEQFFGPGTRLTVL.

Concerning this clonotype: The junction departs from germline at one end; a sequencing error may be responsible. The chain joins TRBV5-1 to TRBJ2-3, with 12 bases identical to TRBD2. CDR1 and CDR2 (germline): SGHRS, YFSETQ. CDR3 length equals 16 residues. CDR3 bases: TGCGCCAGCAGCTCATCACTAGCGGGAGGAGCAGATACGCATCATTTT. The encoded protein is CASSSSLAGGADTHHF. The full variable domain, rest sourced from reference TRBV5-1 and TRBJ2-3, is KAGVTQTPRYLIKTRGQQVTLSCSPISGHRSVSWYQQTPGQGLQFLFEYFSETQRNKGNFPGRFSGRQFSNSRSEMNVSTLELGDSALYLCASSSSLAGGADTHHFGPGTRLTVL.

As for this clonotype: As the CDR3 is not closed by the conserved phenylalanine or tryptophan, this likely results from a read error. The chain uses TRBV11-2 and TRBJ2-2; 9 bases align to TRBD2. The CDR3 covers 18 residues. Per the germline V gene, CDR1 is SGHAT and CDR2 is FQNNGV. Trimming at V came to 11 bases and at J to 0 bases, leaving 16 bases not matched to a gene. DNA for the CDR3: TGTGCCGGTAGCTCACCCCGAGCGGGAGGCCCGAACACCGGGGAGCTGTTTTAT. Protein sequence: CAGSSPRAGGPNTGELFY.

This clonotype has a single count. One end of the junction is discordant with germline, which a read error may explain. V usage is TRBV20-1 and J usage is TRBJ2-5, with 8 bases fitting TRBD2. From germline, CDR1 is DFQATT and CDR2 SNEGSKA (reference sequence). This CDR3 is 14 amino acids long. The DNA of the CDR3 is TGCAGTGCTAGTGTGGCTAGCGGGTTGGAGAGCCAGTACTTC. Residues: CSASVASGLESQYF.

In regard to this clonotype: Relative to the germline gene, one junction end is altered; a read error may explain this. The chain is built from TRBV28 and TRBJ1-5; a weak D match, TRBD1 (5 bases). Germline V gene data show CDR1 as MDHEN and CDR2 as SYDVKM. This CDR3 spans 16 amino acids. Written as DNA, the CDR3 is TGTGCTAGCAGTCCCCGACAGTGGTACAGCAATCAGTCCCAGCATTTT. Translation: CASSPRQWYSNQSQHF.

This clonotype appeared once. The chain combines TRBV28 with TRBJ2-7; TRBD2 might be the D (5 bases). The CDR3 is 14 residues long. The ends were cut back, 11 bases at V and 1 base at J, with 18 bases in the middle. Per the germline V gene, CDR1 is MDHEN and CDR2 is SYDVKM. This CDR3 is CAGNPRGVSYEQYF. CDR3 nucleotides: TGTGCCGGCAATCCCCGGGGAGTGTCCTACGAGCAGTACTTC.

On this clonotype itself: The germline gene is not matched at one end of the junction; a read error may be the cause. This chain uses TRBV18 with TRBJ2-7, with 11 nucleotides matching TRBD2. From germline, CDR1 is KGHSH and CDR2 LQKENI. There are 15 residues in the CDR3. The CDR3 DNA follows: TGTGCCAACTCACCTTCTAGCGGGAGGATCCACGATCAGTACTTC. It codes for CANSPSSGRIHDQYF.

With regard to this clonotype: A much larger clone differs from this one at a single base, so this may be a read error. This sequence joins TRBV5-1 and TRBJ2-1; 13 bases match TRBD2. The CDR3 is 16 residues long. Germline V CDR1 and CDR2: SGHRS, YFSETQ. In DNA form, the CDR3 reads TGCGCCAGCAGCATGGGGGGGACTAGCGGGACGAATGAGCTGTTCTTC. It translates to CASSMGGTSGTNELFF.